This TCR beta chain emerged from a study of early T cells in non-severe SARS-CoV-2 infection. Study overall: Unsorted whole blood bulk RNA was sequenced, with unpaired chains. Findings of the study overall: VDJdb matching favored anti-spike CD8 responses, missing private and CD4 specificities.

The CDR3 has 14 amino acids. CDR1 SGDLS and CDR2 YYNGEE come from the germline V gene. With V trimmed by 4 bases and J by 3 bases, 6 bases remained unmatched. This clonotype was observed many times. Its specificity is unknown. Individual cDNA molecules were tagged with unique molecular identifiers, the study reported. MiXCR was run by TCRdb on the 5' RACE reads, yielding one entry per CDR3 protein. The data hold approximately 63,000 distinct CDR3 sequences, with 5.9% observed a single time. This clonotype originated in an adult who was a healthcare worker with PCR-confirmed SARS-CoV-2 infection or an uninfected control (not recorded which). Specimen: whole blood, collected at baseline. This chain joins TRBV9 and TRBJ1-2; 7 nucleotides agree with TRBD1. CDR3 sequence: CASSMAGGDYGYTF. CDR3 sequence (DNA): TGTGCCAGCAGCATGGCAGGGGGGGACTATGGCTACACCTTC. The full variable domain, in which reference TRBV9 and TRBJ1-2 provide the parts outside the CDR3, is DSGVTQTPKHLITATGQRVTLRCSPRSGDLSVYWYQQSLDQGLQFLIQYYNGEERAKGNILERFSAQQFPDLHSELNLSSLELGDSALYFCASSMAGGDYGYTFGSGTRLTVV.